These 30 T cell receptor beta chains originate from one sample sequenced in a study of primary melanoma T cells and metastatic recurrence. Measured with immunoSEQ multiplex PCR; TCRdb has only the in-frame clones, and not every one. Its table lists some 100 clones. Sequenced sample: melanoma tumor tissue. All receptors derive from a human donor with melanoma.

This rearrangement joins TRBV30 to TRBJ2-6, with D unclear. The CDR3 has 17 amino acids. The V gene's germline CDR1 is GTSNPN and CDR2 SVGIG (reference sequence). V gave up 4 bases and J gave up 5 bases, with 21 bases separating them. CDR3 in amino acids: CAWKPCVITKRANVLTF. CDR3 bases: TGTGCCTGGAAACCTTGCGTTATAACAAAGCGGGCCAACGTCCTGACTTTC. The whole variable domain, filled in from reference TRBV30 and TRBJ2-6, reads SQTIHQWPATLVQPVGSPLSLECTVEGTSNPNLYWYRQAAGRGLQLLFYSVGIGQISSEVPQNLSASRPQDRQFILSSKKLLLSDSGFYLCAWKPCVITKRANVLTFGAGSRLTVL.

This clone was seen once. V usage is TRBV9 and J usage is TRBJ1-1, with D perhaps matching TRBD1 (6 bases). CDR1 is SGDLS, CDR2 YYNGEE, per germline. V was cut by 8 bases and J by 4 bases, with 21 bases left in between. The CDR3 length is 15 residues. CDR3 amino acids: CASSTRGGLGTEAFF. The CDR3 DNA reads as TGTGCCAGTAGCACGAGAGGGGGTCTTGGCACTGAAGCTTTCTTT.

This chain uses TRBV6-8 with TRBJ2-7, with 9 bases fitting TRBD1. CDR1 and CDR2 from the germline V gene are MNHGY and SAAAGT. The CDR3 sequence is 13 residues long. The J segment lost 5 bases and the V segment lost 6 bases, leaving 5 bases of the junction unmatched. The CDR3: CASSPGQGHEQYF. CDR3 bases: TGTGCCAGCAGCCCGGGACAGGGCCACGAGCAGTACTTC.

The chain couples TRBV15 to TRBJ2-1; 7 nucleotides align to TRBD2. V lost 6 bases and J lost 3; bases outside the gene matches: 8. The CDR3 is 15 amino acids. The germline gives CDR1 LNHNV, CDR2 YYDKDF (reference sequence). CDR3 loop: CATSQSGEIYNEQFF. The CDR3 nucleotides read TGTGCCACCAGTCAGAGCGGGGAAATCTACAATGAGCAGTTCTTC.

The rearrangement joins TRBV30 to TRBJ1-5, with D tentatively TRBD1 (5 bases). Germline-derived CDR1 and CDR2 are GTSNPN and SVGIG (reference sequence). V was shortened by 7 bases and J by 0 bases, with 19 bases between the two germline ends. This CDR3 is 16 amino acids long. The CDR3 DNA reads as TGTGCCTTGGGTCACGCTTGGGGGGGTAGCAATCAGCCCCAGCATTTT. Translating gives CALGHAWGGSNQPQHF.

The chain employs TRBV7-1 and TRBJ2-6; D possibly uses TRBD1 or TRBD2 (5 bases each). TRBV7-1 is identified as an open reading frame with a role that is uncertain. The CDR3 is 17 residues long. V gave up 5 bases and J gave up 5 bases, with 19 bases separating them. The CDR3 is CASSISGGQSRANVLTF. CDR3 coding DNA: TGTGCCAGCAGCATAAGCGGAGGACAAAGTCGGGCCAACGTCCTGACTTTC.

This rearrangement joins TRBV30 to TRBJ2-1, with 8 nucleotides matching TRBD2. Trimming took 0 bases from V and 8 from J; bases not matched to a gene: 6. Germline CDR1 and CDR2: GTSNPN and SVGIG (reference sequence). The CDR3 has 14 residues. The DNA for the CDR3 is TGTGCCTGGAGTGTCTACGGGGGGGCTGATGAGCAGTTCTTC. Translated, it gives CAWSVYGGADEQFF.

The gene calls are TRBV11-3 and TRBJ2-2, with TRBD2 matching 12 bases. Germline V gene data show CDR1 as SGHNT and CDR2 as YENEEA. The CDR3 loop spans 19 amino acids. Trimming removed 1 base from V and 4 bases from J; junction bases left unmatched: 10. The CDR3 sequence is CASSLVHKLAGGFTGELFF. In DNA, the CDR3 is TGTGCCAGCAGCTTAGTTCACAAACTAGCGGGGGGTTTCACCGGGGAGCTGTTTTTT.

This chain connects TRBV19 to TRBJ1-5; perhaps TRBD1 as D (6 bases). V was clipped by 7 bases and J by 3 bases, with 22 bases between them. There are 17 residues in the CDR3. Germline CDR1 reads LNHDA; CDR2 reads SQIVND (reference sequence). The CDR3 spells CASTEYRVRGNNQPQHF. CDR3 in DNA: TGTGCCAGTACCGAATACAGGGTCCGTGGGAACAATCAGCCCCAGCATTTT.

The gene calls are TRBV18 and TRBJ2-1; D is unclear. In germline, CDR1 is KGHSH, CDR2 LQKENI. The CDR3 covers 14 residues. Between the trimmed V and J ends, which lost 2 bases and 10 bases, there was a span of 15 bases. The CDR3 region is CASSPVQKGNEQFF. DNA of the CDR3: TGTGCCAGCTCACCAGTACAAAAGGGTAACGAGCAGTTCTTC.

The chain couples TRBV4-1 to TRBJ2-2; D is ambiguous. Trimming took 3 bases from V and 1 from J, leaving 3 bases between them. Germline V lookup: CDR1 MGHRA, CDR2 YSYEKL. The CDR3 consists of 13 residues. The CDR3 DNA reads TGCGCCAGCAGCCACGGGAACACCGGGGAGCTGTTTTTT. It translates to CASSHGNTGELFF.

This chain joins TRBV19 and TRBJ1-5; a possible D gene is TRBD1 (5 bases). The germline V gene encodes CDR1 LNHDA and CDR2 SQIVND (reference sequence). The V gene lost 5 bases and the J gene lost 4 bases, with 9 bases spanning the gap. The CDR3 is 13 residues long. The CDR3 sequence is CASSLRANQPQHF. The CDR3 DNA follows: TGTGCCAGTAGTCTCAGGGCGAATCAGCCCCAGCATTTT. Full variable domain (missing parts from reference TRBV19 and TRBJ1-5): DGGITQSPKYLFRKEGQNVTLSCEQNLNHDAMYWYRQDPGQGLRLIYYSQIVNDFQKGDIAEGYSVSREKKESFPLTVTSAQKNPTAFYLCASSLRANQPQHFGDGTRLSIL.

This sequence joins TRBV16 and TRBJ2-7, with no clear D. The germline CDR1 and CDR2 sequences are KGHSY and FQNENV. The CDR3 totals 15 residues. The V end lost 4 bases, the J end lost 2 bases, and 15 bases lay between the germline ends. The CDR3 DNA reads TGTGCCAGCAGCCCTCCGGCAATAGGAGCCTACGAGCAGTACTTC. Its translation: CASSPPAIGAYEQYF.

J is TRBJ2-5 and V is TRBV11-3, with D maybe TRBD2 (6 bases). V was shortened by 5 bases and J by 1 base, with 17 bases between the two germline ends. The length of the CDR3 is 16 residues. CDR1 is SGHNT, CDR2 YENEEA, per germline. The CDR3 protein is CASSHTDYLPQETQYF. CDR3 DNA sequence: TGTGCCAGCAGCCACACGGACTACCTACCCCAAGAGACCCAGTACTTC.

This clone was observed once. The chain couples TRBV12-5 to TRBJ1-1, with 9 positions matching TRBD1. Germline CDR1 is LGHNT and CDR2 is FRNRAP. The CDR3 totals 15 residues. CDR3 sequence reads: CASKGTGWGNTEAFF. CDR3 bases: TGTGCCAGCAAAGGGACAGGGTGGGGGAACACTGAAGCTTTCTTT.

V gene TRBV11-3 combines with J gene TRBJ2-7; TRBD1 matches 10 bases. V lost 0 bases, J lost 11 bases, and 7 bases stayed unmatched. Germline CDR1 reads SGHNT; CDR2 reads YENEEA. The CDR3 is made up of 14 amino acids. The DNA for the CDR3 is TGTGCCAGCAGCTTAGAAGCCCGGACAGGGGGAAAGTACTTC. Protein: CASSLEARTGGKYF.

The gene calls are TRBV6-8 and TRBJ1-6, with TRBD1 matching 8 bases. CDR3 length: 17 residues. Germline assignment: CDR1 MNHGY and CDR2 SAAAGT. V lost 0 bases to trimming and J lost 9 bases; unmatched junction nucleotides: 10. Written as DNA, the CDR3 is TGTGCCAGCAGTTACTCGAACCCTGGACAGGGCCGTTCACCCCTCCACTTT. It specifies CASSYSNPGQGRSPLHF.

The chain has TRBV18 and TRBJ2-3; D might be TRBD2 (6 bases). The germline V gene has CDR1 KGHSH and CDR2 LQKENI. CDR3 length: 16 amino acids. The V end lost 1 base, the J end lost 0 bases, and 11 bases lay between the germline ends. CDR3 DNA: TGTGCCAGCTCACCACTCGCGGGGATTAGCACAGATACGCAGTATTTT. Residues: CASSPLAGISTDTQYF.

This clone was detected a few times. This chain uses TRBV22-1 with TRBJ2-6; the DNA was not used to check the table's D call, TRBD2. TRBV22-1 corresponds to a pseudogene. This CDR3 spans 18 amino acids. Written as DNA, the CDR3 is TGTCCTGGGAGCTTTCAACGAAGCGAACAAAGTCGGGCCAACGTCCTGACTTTC. It encodes CPGSFQRSEQSRANVLTF.

The count of this clone is one. The chain recombines TRBV7-1 with TRBJ2-1; D gene unclear. TRBV7-1 is recorded as an ORF, its role being uncertain. Trimming left V 4 bases short and J 1 base short, with 11 bases between. This CDR3 has 15 residues. CDR3 region: CASSLSQHSYNEQFF. The CDR3 DNA reads as TGTGCCAGCAGCTTAAGCCAGCATTCCTACAATGAGCAGTTCTTC.

There are a few counts of this clone. The chain carries TRBV19 and TRBJ1-1; D is unresolved. CDR1 is LNHDA and CDR2 is SQIVND in the germline V gene (reference sequence). V lost 7 bases to trimming and J lost 6 bases, with 9 bases between them. CDR3 length equals 11 residues. CDR3 sequence: CASNGLSEAFF. DNA of the CDR3: TGTGCCAGTAACGGACTTTCTGAAGCTTTCTTT.

The V gene is TRBV27, the J gene TRBJ2-7, with 7 bases lining up with TRBD1. Losses at the gene ends were 3 bases for V and 3 bases for J; bases not matched to a gene: 5. The CDR3 is 14 amino acids. The germline CDR1 and CDR2 sequences are MNHEY and SMNVEV (reference sequence). The CDR3 coding sequence is TGTGCCAGCAGTTTGTCCGGGACAGTCTACGAGCAGTACTTC. Amino acids: CASSLSGTVYEQYF.

The chain has TRBV28 and TRBJ2-3, with a tentative D call TRBD1 (5 bases). CDR3 length: 17 residues. Trimming left V 5 bases short and J 0 bases short, with 18 bases between. In germline, CDR1 is MDHEN, CDR2 SYDVKM. The CDR3 loop reads CASSTPAQVRSTDTQYF. The CDR3 coding sequence is TGTGCCAGCAGTACCCCAGCACAGGTCCGTAGCACAGATACGCAGTATTTT.

This chain uses TRBV4-1 with TRBJ2-2; TRBD2 matches at 12 bases. V shed 4 bases, J shed 5 bases, and the junction held 5 bases outside the gene matches. This CDR3 spans 16 amino acids. From germline, CDR1 is MGHRA and CDR2 YSYEKL. CDR3 protein: CASSPWGTSGTGELFF. The CDR3 bases are TGCGCCAGCAGCCCTTGGGGGACTAGCGGGACCGGGGAGCTGTTTTTT.

The rearrangement joins TRBV6-8 to TRBJ2-7; the D gene is possibly TRBD1 (5 bases). V gave up 2 bases and J gave up 3 bases, with 5 bases separating them. Per the germline V gene, CDR1 is MNHGY and CDR2 is SAAAGT. The CDR3 covers 12 residues. For the CDR3, the DNA is TGTGCCAGCAGTTACGACAGCTACGAGCAGTACTTC. Translation gives CASSYDSYEQYF.

The V gene is TRBV11-3, the J gene TRBJ1-5; a weak D match, TRBD1 (6 bases). The CDR3 spans 15 residues. The V end lost 5 bases, the J end lost 1 base, and 12 bases lay between the germline ends. Germline V gene data show CDR1 as SGHNT and CDR2 as YENEEA. CDR3 bases: TGTGCCAGCAGCCCCGAGGGGGACAGCAATCAGCCCCAGCATTTT. This gives the protein CASSPEGDSNQPQHF.

The V call is TRBV19, the J call TRBJ1-1; the D is unclear. The CDR3 runs 13 residues. V was clipped by 6 bases and J by 3 bases, with 11 bases between them. The germline V gene encodes CDR1 LNHDA and CDR2 SQIVND (reference sequence). The CDR3 bases are TGTGCCAGTAGGTCGTGGTTGGACACTGAAGCTTTCTTT. Its protein is CASRSWLDTEAFF.

This clone was detected only once. J is TRBJ2-7 and V is TRBV19, with no clear D. This CDR3 comprises 14 residues. V was trimmed by 9 bases and J by 2 bases, leaving 17 bases between them. Germline CDR1 reads LNHDA; CDR2 reads SQIVND (reference sequence). The chain's CDR3 is CASSTGPGAYEQYF. The CDR3 bases are TGTGCCAGCTCCACCGGGCCTGGCGCCTACGAGCAGTACTTC.

This chain connects TRBV11-3 to TRBJ1-4, with 7 positions matching TRBD1. V was pared by 5 bases and J by 4 bases, with 16 bases of the junction left unmatched. From germline, CDR1 is SGHNT and CDR2 YENEEA. The CDR3 extends over 18 amino acids. The CDR3 nucleotides are TGTGCCAGCAGCCTCAGGGGGATTGAGGCGGCGGTTAATGAAAAACTGTTTTTT. Protein sequence: CASSLRGIEAAVNEKLFF.

This sequence joins TRBV18 and TRBJ2-5; weak D call: TRBD1 (5 bases). The germline V gene encodes CDR1 KGHSH and CDR2 LQKENI. Trimming cost V 6 bases and J 2 bases, with 19 bases left between them. The CDR3 is made up of 16 amino acids. The CDR3, as DNA: TGTGCCAGCTCTTTTATAGGGCAGGGTCCACAAGAGACCCAGTACTTC. This translates into CASSFIGQGPQETQYF.